Below, 32 T cell receptor beta chains from the same sample are listed, as sequenced in a study of read filtering for tumor transcriptome and immune sequencing. From about 400 ng of RNA, a library with molecular barcoded alpha/delta and beta/gamma adaptors was made. MiXCR was run by TCRdb on the reads, yielding one entry per CDR3 protein. The sample has tens of thousands of distinct CDR3 sequences; about a fifth are singletons. Sequenced material: a population of CD138-negative cells sorted from bone marrow. The receptor set was obtained from a donor at least 40 years old with multiple myeloma.

This clonotype was counted ten times or more. This chain connects TRBV7-9 to TRBJ1-4, with D possibly being TRBD1 (5 bases). V lost 9 bases to trimming and J lost 8 bases, with 16 bases between them. The CDR3 covers 13 residues. The V gene's germline CDR1 is SEHNR and CDR2 FQNEAQ (reference sequence). DNA for the CDR3: TGTGCCAGGGGGGGGACCGCCGAGGAAAAACTGTTTTTT. Its protein product is CARGGTAEEKLFF. The full variable domain, in which reference TRBV7-9 and TRBJ1-4 provide the parts outside the CDR3, is DTGVSQNPRHKITKRGQNVTFRCDPISEHNRLYWYRQTLGQGPEFLTYFQNEAQLEKSRLLSDRFSAERPKGSFSTLEIQRTEQGDSAMYLCARGGTAEEKLFFGSGTQLSVL.

In this sample, this clonotype turned up many times. The J gene is TRBJ2-3, the V gene TRBV6-2 or TRBV6-3, with D hard to call. V lost 5 bases and J lost 6, with 18 bases in between. CDR3 length: 15 amino acids. CDR1 is MNHEY, CDR2 SVGEGT, per germline. The CDR3 protein is CASSTLSRDQDTQYF. The CDR3 nucleotides are TGTGCCAGCAGTACCCTGTCCCGAGACCAGGATACGCAGTATTTT.

In its sample, this clonotype was seen a few times. The chain couples TRBV28 to TRBJ2-7, with 9 positions matching TRBD1. In germline, CDR1 is MDHEN, CDR2 SYDVKM. The CDR3 has 20 amino acids. V lost 4 bases, J lost 5 bases, and 24 bases stayed unmatched. The CDR3 here is CASSYTPIIKPGQGVNEQYF. The CDR3 DNA is TGTGCCAGCAGTTACACTCCCATTATAAAACCGGGACAGGGTGTCAACGAGCAGTACTTC. The full variable domain, completed using reference TRBV28 and TRBJ2-7, is DVKVTQSSRYLVKRTGEKVFLECVQDMDHENMFWYRQDPGLGLRLIYFSYDVKMKEKGDIPEGYSVSREKKERFSLILESASTNQTSMYLCASSYTPIIKPGQGVNEQYFGPGTRLTVT.

V gene TRBV7-3 combines with J gene TRBJ1-1; D gene uncertain. Germline V gene data show CDR1 as SGHTA and CDR2 as FQGTGA. The CDR3 consists of 13 residues. V shed 5 bases and J shed 4 bases, with 11 bases lying between them. CDR3 amino acids: CASSLSAATEAFF. The CDR3 DNA reads TGTGCCAGCAGCCTTTCAGCGGCCACTGAAGCTTTCTTT.

This clonotype was seen only once. The rearrangement links TRBV18 to TRBJ1-3; D not certain. Deletions cut 2 bases from V and 3 bases from J, with 11 bases between. The CDR3 totals 15 residues. Germline lookup yields CDR1 KGHSH and CDR2 LQKENI. CDR3 protein: CASSPTPDVGNTIYF. CDR3 sequence (DNA): TGTGCCAGCTCACCAACGCCCGATGTTGGAAACACCATATATTTT.

This clonotype was seen many times. The chain uses TRBV6-5 and TRBJ1-4; 10 bases are shared with TRBD1. The trim removed 4 bases at V and 7 bases at J, leaving 6 bases unmatched. Germline V gene sequence: CDR1 MNHEY, CDR2 SVGAGI. The CDR3 spans 15 residues. CDR3 protein: CASSSTGTGVEKLFF. The CDR3 nucleotides are TGTGCCAGCAGTTCGACCGGGACAGGGGTTGAAAAACTGTTTTTT.

On this clonotype: With a much larger clone just one base away, this may be a read error. This chain joins TRBV4-1 and TRBJ1-1; 7 nucleotides match TRBD1. Germline CDR1 MGHRA, CDR2 YSYEKL. The CDR3 runs 15 residues. V was clipped by 7 bases and J by 3 bases; unmatched bases: 11. This CDR3 is CASIYMGQPDTEAFF. For the CDR3, the DNA is TGCGCCAGCATCTATATGGGACAGCCGGACACTGAAGCTTTCTTT.

Only a few counts were recorded for this clonotype. The junction differs from germline at one of its ends, possibly a read error. The CDR3 spells CASSVATNEKLSF. CDR3 DNA sequence: TGCGCCAGCAGCGTGGCAACTAATGAAAAACTGTCTTTT. The chain has TRBV5-1 and TRBJ1-4; no firm D call. CDR3 length equals 13 residues. Germline CDR1 and CDR2: SGHRS and YFSETQ.

This clonotype was detected only a few times. V gene TRBV5-1 combines with J gene TRBJ1-1; unclear D gene. Germline loops: CDR1 SGHRS, CDR2 YFSETQ. The CDR3 runs 12 residues. V was cut by 2 bases and J by 8 bases, with 10 bases left in between. CDR3 sequence (DNA): TGCGCCAGCAGCTTTACCGGACCAGAAGCTTTCTTT. Amino acid sequence: CASSFTGPEAFF.

There are a few counts of this clonotype. This chain links TRBV4-1 with TRBJ1-2; 11 bases agree with TRBD1. The germline CDR1 and CDR2 sequences are MGHRA and YSYEKL. V lost 1 base, J lost 5 bases, and 3 bases stayed unmatched. The CDR3 spans 15 residues. The CDR3 DNA follows: TGCGCCAGCAGCCAAGGGACAGGGGGCATGTATGGCTACACCTTC. The encoded protein is CASSQGTGGMYGYTF.

The chain employs TRBV12-3 or TRBV12-4 and TRBJ1-3; D is unclear. V dropped 2 bases and J dropped 4 bases, with 12 bases sitting between them. The CDR3 runs 15 residues. The CDR3 loop is CASSLRGRQGNTIYF. Written as DNA, the CDR3 is TGTGCCAGCAGTTTACGCGGGAGGCAAGGAAACACCATATATTTT.

Only a few counts were recorded for this clonotype. CDR3 sequence reads: CASSLEGNRAGKAFF. CDR3 sequence (DNA): TGTGCCAGCAGTTTAGAGGGTAATCGAGCGGGTAAAGCTTTCTTT. The chain employs TRBV27 and TRBJ1-1; D not certain. Between the trimmed V and J ends, which lost 2 bases and 9 bases, there was a span of 19 bases. The germline gives CDR1 MNHEY, CDR2 SMNVEV (reference sequence). CDR3 length: 15 amino acids.

This clonotype was counted many times. This chain joins TRBV29-1 and TRBJ1-2, with D uncertain. The CDR3 extends over 13 amino acids. Per germline, CDR1 SQVTM and CDR2 ANQGSEA. The chain's CDR3 is CGSAEGQSYGYTF. The DNA for the CDR3 is TGCGGCTCTGCGGAGGGTCAATCCTATGGCTACACCTTC.

This clonotype was seen many times. The chain has TRBV29-1 and TRBJ2-1; D might be TRBD2 (6 bases). Germline lookup yields CDR1 SQVTM and CDR2 ANQGSEA. The CDR3 extends over 14 amino acids. V lost 4 bases to trimming and J lost 7 bases, with 17 bases between them. The CDR3 spells CSVAPGGALNEQFF. The CDR3 bases are TGCAGCGTTGCCCCGGGCGGGGCCTTAAATGAGCAGTTCTTC.

In its sample, this clonotype was seen many times. The V call is TRBV14, the J call TRBJ2-3; TRBD1 or TRBD2 may be the D gene (6 bases each). Trimming took off 4 bases at V and 4 bases at J, with 9 bases between the two ends. Germline V CDR1 and CDR2: SGHDN, FVKESK. The length of the CDR3 is 13 residues. The CDR3 DNA reads as TGTGCCAGCAGCCGGGGGGCAGCAGATACGCAGTATTTT. Its protein product is CASSRGAADTQYF.

V gene TRBV11-2 combines with J gene TRBJ1-4; perhaps TRBD1 as D (6 bases). The CDR3 totals 16 residues. Germline V CDR1 and CDR2: SGHAT, FQNNGV. V gave up 5 bases and J gave up 4 bases, with 17 bases separating them. This chain's CDR3 is CASSQQLGGLNEKLFF. DNA for the CDR3: TGTGCCAGCAGCCAACAGTTGGGGGGGCTTAATGAAAAACTGTTTTTT.

The rearrangement links TRBV11-2 to TRBJ2-7, with D unresolved. Trimming shortened V by 7 bases and J by 1 base, and 8 bases separated the two germline ends. CDR1 and CDR2 from the germline V gene are SGHAT and FQNNGV. This CDR3 contains 12 residues. The CDR3 reads CASTGPSYEQYF. CDR3 sequence (DNA): TGTGCCAGCACCGGGCCTTCCTACGAGCAGTACTTC. The full variable domain, completed using reference TRBV11-2 and TRBJ2-7, is EAGVAQSPRYKIIEKRQSVAFWCNPISGHATLYWYQQILGQGPKLLIQFQNNGVVDDSQLPKDRFSAERLKGVDSTLKIQPAKLEDSAVYLCASTGPSYEQYFGPGTRLTVT.

The J gene is TRBJ2-7, the V gene TRBV5-5; possible D gene TRBD2, 5 bases. Germline V gene sequence: CDR1 SGHKS, CDR2 YYEKEE (reference sequence). The CDR3 loop spans 15 amino acids. The V end was cut by 0 bases, the J end by 2 bases, with 12 bases between. In DNA form, the CDR3 reads TGTGCCAGCAGCTTGGGAGCCGGGGTTCCCTACGAGCAGTACTTC. As protein: CASSLGAGVPYEQYF.

The table lists this clonotype with many counts. The gene calls are TRBV5-1 and TRBJ2-1; 12 nucleotides match TRBD2. The CDR3 consists of 15 residues. Trimming removed 3 bases from V and 4 bases from J; junction bases left unmatched: 2. CDR1 and CDR2 (germline): SGHRS, YFSETQ. The CDR3 sequence: CASSSGLAGYNEQFF. The CDR3 nucleotides are TGCGCCAGCAGCTCAGGACTAGCGGGGTACAATGAGCAGTTCTTC.

This clonotype was found many times. The chain recombines TRBV7-9 with TRBJ1-2; possible D gene TRBD1, 6 bases. The germline V and J ends were trimmed by 5 bases and 4 bases, with 17 bases remaining between them. The CDR3 covers 15 residues. Germline V gene sequence: CDR1 SEHNR, CDR2 FQNEAQ (reference sequence). CDR3 nucleotide sequence: TGTGCCAGCAGCCTAGAACGTTGGACAGCCTATGGCTACACCTTC. It encodes CASSLERWTAYGYTF.

This clonotype was seen at least ten times. The rearrangement uses TRBV4-1 and TRBJ2-1, with 8 bases matching TRBD1. Trimming at V came to 4 bases and at J to 2 bases, leaving 7 bases not matched to a gene. This CDR3 has 16 amino acids. Germline V CDR1 and CDR2: MGHRA, YSYEKL. The chain's CDR3 is CASSPVTGVAYNEQFF. DNA of the CDR3: TGCGCCAGCAGCCCCGTGACAGGGGTCGCCTACAATGAGCAGTTCTTC.

V is TRBV20-1 and J is TRBJ1-5; a possible D gene is TRBD1 (5 bases). Germline CDR1 and CDR2: DFQATT and SNEGSKA (reference sequence). V dropped 6 bases and J dropped 0 bases, with 15 bases sitting between them. This CDR3 is 15 amino acids long. CDR3 coding DNA: TGCAGTGCCACGGGAGAGGGGAGTAGCAATCAGCCCCAGCATTTT. Residues: CSATGEGSSNQPQHF.

In the case of this clonotype: This may be a read error, as it is one base from a much larger clone. The chain links TRBV6-9 to TRBJ2-3; TRBD1 matches at 7 bases. The length of the CDR3 is 15 residues. Germline CDR1 MNHGY, CDR2 SVAAGI. The CDR3 region is CASRPQGMGTDTRYF. In DNA form, the CDR3 reads TGTGCCAGCAGACCACAGGGGATGGGCACAGATACGCGGTATTTT.

With regard to this clonotype: This may be a read error, as it is one base from a much larger clone. V is TRBV7-8 and J is TRBJ2-3, with 7 bases identical to TRBD1. Per the germline V gene, CDR1 is SGHVS and CDR2 is FQNEAQ. CDR3 size: 17 residues. The junction had 14 bases not matched to a gene; V was cut back by 8 bases and J by 0 bases. The CDR3 DNA is TGTGCCAGCGCACACCCCGGACAGGTGGCTAGCACAGATACGCAGTATTTT. This codes for CASAHPGQVASTDTQYF.

This clonotype was seen many times. The rearrangement joins TRBV5-1 to TRBJ2-1; 7 nucleotides line up with TRBD1. V lost 2 bases to trimming and J lost 4 bases; unmatched junction nucleotides: 6. CDR3 length equals 15 residues. The germline V gene encodes CDR1 SGHRS and CDR2 YFSETQ. The CDR3: CASSLLDREYNEQFF. In DNA form, the CDR3 reads TGCGCCAGCAGCTTACTTGACAGGGAGTACAATGAGCAGTTCTTC.

Concerning this clonotype itself: A far larger clone is off by one base, so a read error is likely. The V and J genes are TRBV12-3 or TRBV12-4 and TRBJ2-7, with D uncertain. V was trimmed by 5 bases and J by 7 bases, leaving 15 bases between them. This CDR3 has 13 amino acids. The CDR3 region is CASSPQVENEQYF. CDR3 DNA: TGTGCCAGCAGTCCGCAGGTAGAGAATGAGCAGTACTTC.

This clonotype has more than one count but fewer than ten. This chain uses TRBV5-1 with TRBJ2-4; a possible D gene is TRBD2 (6 bases). The CDR3 consists of 15 residues. The germline gives CDR1 SGHRS, CDR2 YFSETQ. V was cut by 0 bases and J by 3 bases, with 10 bases left in between. CDR3 residues: CASSLGEVSKNIQYF. CDR3 bases: TGCGCCAGCAGCTTGGGGGAGGTGAGCAAAAACATTCAGTACTTC.

In its sample, this clonotype was seen many times. The CDR3 reads CASSVAVNTEAFF. The CDR3 DNA reads TGTGCCAGCAGCGTAGCCGTGAACACTGAAGCTTTCTTT. V is TRBV9 and J is TRBJ1-1; D call uncertain. The CDR3 spans 13 residues. Germline V gene lookup returns CDR1 SGDLS and CDR2 YYNGEE. V was clipped by 0 bases and J by 0 bases, with 3 bases between them.

In its sample, this clonotype was seen many times. This chain joins TRBV20-1 and TRBJ2-7, with 9 bases matching TRBD1. The CDR3 consists of 17 residues. Losses at the gene ends were 5 bases for V and 5 bases for J; bases not matched to a gene: 19. CDR1 DFQATT and CDR2 SNEGSKA come from the germline V gene (reference sequence). The CDR3 region is CSAGRDRVYVVRDEQYF. CDR3 DNA: TGCAGTGCTGGCCGGGACAGGGTATATGTAGTGCGGGACGAGCAGTACTTC.

This clonotype occurred many times. This chain uses TRBV27 with TRBJ2-2; TRBD1 agrees at 7 bases. CDR3 length equals 15 residues. Losses at the gene ends were 3 bases for V and 5 bases for J; bases not matched to a gene: 6. Germline CDR1 and CDR2: MNHEY and SMNVEV (reference sequence). CDR3 sequence reads: CASSFRDRGTGELFF. CDR3 bases: TGTGCCAGCAGTTTCCGGGACAGAGGGACCGGGGAGCTGTTTTTT.

This clonotype was observed many times. The chain employs TRBV7-9 and TRBJ2-1; 8 positions match TRBD1. The length of the CDR3 is 15 residues. Germline V CDR1 and CDR2: SEHNR, FQNEAQ (reference sequence). With V trimmed by 3 bases and J by 5 bases, 6 bases remained unmatched. In DNA, the CDR3 is TGTGCCAGCAGCTTCTCCGGGACAGGTAACAATGAGCAGTTCTTC. Amino acids: CASSFSGTGNNEQFF.

This clonotype was counted a few times. The chain uses TRBV6-5 and TRBJ1-2; D possibly corresponds to TRBD1 (5 bases). CDR3 length equals 13 residues. Trimming left V 6 bases short and J 6 bases short, with 14 bases between. CDR1 MNHEY and CDR2 SVGAGI come from the germline V gene. The CDR3 spells CASSRTGGDGYTF. The CDR3, as DNA: TGTGCCAGCAGCCGTACTGGGGGAGATGGCTACACCTTC.